Presented here are 30 T cell receptor beta chains from one specimen sequenced in a study of blood T cell repertoires in COVID-19. Profiled with immunoSEQ multiplex PCR; TCRdb holds only in-frame clones, not every one. Here the sample spans about 100,000 clones, 85% to 95% being singletons. Material for sequencing was peripheral blood. These receptors all come from a woman in her thirties with acute or convalescent COVID-19.

The chain couples TRBV7-2 to TRBJ1-4, with D possibly TRBD1 on 5 matching bases. V was pared by 5 bases and J by 4 bases, with 8 bases between. The CDR3 sequence is 13 residues long. Germline V CDR1 and CDR2: SGHTA, FQGNSA. The CDR3 is CASSGGINEKLFF. The CDR3, as DNA: TGTGCCAGCAGCGGGGGGATTAATGAAAAACTGTTTTTT.

This chain connects TRBV2 to TRBJ1-1; D gene uncertain. Germline V gene sequence: CDR1 SNHLY, CDR2 FYNNEI. The length of the CDR3 is 13 residues. With 8 bases removed from V and 7 bases from J, the gap between germline ends came to 17 bases. CDR3 DNA sequence: TGTGCCAGCTCTCCAGAAGAGGGCCTTGAAGCTTTCTTT. This sequence encodes CASSPEEGLEAFF.

The genes are TRBV18 and TRBJ1-1; D uncertain. The CDR3 spans 15 residues. Trimming shortened V by 7 bases and J by 2 bases, and 17 bases separated the two germline ends. Germline CDR1 is KGHSH and CDR2 is LQKENI. CDR3 region: CASLRPTGTNTEAFF. In DNA form, the CDR3 reads TGTGCCAGCTTAAGGCCCACGGGAACCAACACTGAAGCTTTCTTT.

The chain recombines TRBV28 with TRBJ1-1, with D hard to call. CDR3 length: 13 amino acids. The V end was cut by 2 bases, the J end by 5 bases, with 9 bases between. Germline assignment: CDR1 MDHEN and CDR2 SYDVKM. CDR3 loop: CASSLPRITEAFF. The CDR3 region has the DNA TGTGCCAGCAGTTTACCCAGGATAACTGAAGCTTTCTTT.

The chain recombines TRBV7-2 with TRBJ2-7; 10 positions agree with TRBD1. Looked up from germline, CDR1 is SGHTA and CDR2 is FQGNSA. Trimming removed 6 bases from V and 3 bases from J; junction bases left unmatched: 8. The CDR3 loop spans 15 amino acids. In DNA form, the CDR3 reads TGTGCCAGCAGTCGGCATGGGACAGGGGACTACGAGCAGTACTTC. This encodes CASSRHGTGDYEQYF. Full variable domain (outside the CDR3, taken from reference TRBV7-2 and TRBJ2-7): GAGVSQSPSNKVTEKGKDVELRCDPISGHTALYWYRQSLGQGLEFLIYFQGNSAPDKSGLPSDRFSAERTGGSVSTLTIQRTQQEDSAVYLCASSRHGTGDYEQYFGPGTRLTVT.

This clone was counted once. The J gene is TRBJ2-7, the V gene TRBV28; 7 bases line up with TRBD1. The CDR3 has 13 residues. Germline assignment: CDR1 MDHEN and CDR2 SYDVKM. Germline trimming cut 3 bases from V and 3 bases from J; bases unmatched to any gene: 2. The CDR3 DNA is TGTGCCAGCAGTTTTTCAGGGGGCTACGAGCAGTACTTC. Protein sequence: CASSFSGGYEQYF.

J is TRBJ1-2 and V is TRBV5-4; 9 bases line up with TRBD1. CDR1 and CDR2 from the germline V gene are SGHNT and YYREEE (reference sequence). Trimming at V came to 4 bases and at J to 2 bases, leaving 3 bases not matched to a gene. The CDR3 loop spans 14 amino acids. CDR3 residues: CASSPDRGNYGYTF. CDR3 coding DNA: TGTGCCAGCAGCCCGGACAGGGGAAACTATGGCTACACCTTC.

This chain uses TRBV7-8 with TRBJ2-6; 8 positions match TRBD2. This CDR3 is built from 20 residues. Germline V lookup: CDR1 SGHVS, CDR2 FQNEAQ. V shed 4 bases and J 0 bases; nucleotides not matched to a gene: 14. CDR3 in amino acids: CASSSAVLAENRSGANVLTF. The CDR3 region has the DNA TGTGCCAGCAGCTCCGCGGTACTAGCGGAGAACCGCTCTGGGGCCAACGTCCTGACTTTC.

This chain uses TRBV6-4 with TRBJ2-3; 9 nucleotides align to TRBD1. Germline CDR1 is MRHNA and CDR2 is SNTAGT. The J segment lost 6 bases and the V segment lost 0 bases, leaving 10 bases of the junction unmatched. The CDR3 spans 17 residues. The CDR3 nucleotides are TGTGCCAGCAGTGACTCGTTTGGGACAGGGTATCCGGATACGCAGTATTTT. Amino acids: CASSDSFGTGYPDTQYF.

The chain recombines TRBV3-1 (or the pseudogene TRBV3-2) with TRBJ1-1; TRBD1 might be the D (6 bases). The CDR3 totals 13 residues. The germline gives CDR1 LGHDT, CDR2 YNNKEL (reference sequence). V was pared by 4 bases and J by 1 base, with 7 bases between. This CDR3 reads CASSPRGNTEAFF. The CDR3 coding sequence is TGTGCCAGCAGCCCCAGGGGGAACACTGAAGCTTTCTTT.

This clone was recorded a few times. The chain couples TRBV6-4 to TRBJ1-6; D unclear. Germline CDR1 and CDR2: MRHNA and SNTAGT. The CDR3 sequence is 17 residues long. V lost 2 bases and J 8 bases, leaving 19 bases between the germline ends. The CDR3 bases are TGTGCCAGCAGTGACCCTTATTTATTATCTCAGGATTCACCCCTCCACTTT. Translated: CASSDPYLLSQDSPLHF.

The chain links TRBV6-4 to TRBJ2-5; 12 bases are a match to TRBD2. CDR3 length equals 15 residues. The ends lost 6 bases at V and 5 bases at J; junction bases unmatched: 7. Germline CDR1 is MRHNA and CDR2 is SNTAGT. The CDR3 region is CASSQGTSGSETQYF. CDR3 nucleotides: TGTGCCAGCAGCCAAGGGACTAGCGGGTCGGAGACCCAGTACTTC.

The J gene is TRBJ1-4, the V gene TRBV2; no firm D call. CDR3 length: 11 residues. Looked up from germline, CDR1 is SNHLY and CDR2 is FYNNEI. Between the trimmed V and J ends, which lost 6 bases and 17 bases, there was a span of 16 bases. The CDR3 spells CASRSAGSIFF. The CDR3, as DNA: TGTGCCAGCAGATCCGCAGGCTCCATTTTTTTT. The full variable domain, completed using reference TRBV2 and TRBJ1-4, is EPEVTQTPSHQVTQMGQEVILRCVPISNHLYFYWYRQILGQKVEFLVSFYNNEISEKSEIFDDQFSVERPDGSNFTLKIRSTKLEDSAMYFCASRSAGSIFFGSGTQLSVL.

The sample holds one count of this clone. The chain recombines TRBV5-1 with TRBJ2-1; 9 bases are shared with TRBD1. V lost 5 bases, J lost 2 bases, and 5 bases stayed unmatched. The CDR3 spans 15 residues. CDR1 and CDR2 from the germline V gene are SGHRS and YFSETQ. Here the CDR3 reads CASRETGGPYNEQFF. CDR3 nucleotide sequence: TGCGCCAGCAGGGAGACAGGGGGACCCTACAATGAGCAGTTCTTC.

This clone was detected only a few times. V gene TRBV5-4 combines with J gene TRBJ2-7; 7 positions agree with TRBD2. J lost 4 bases, V lost 7 bases, and 11 bases had no gene match. The germline V gene has CDR1 SGHNT and CDR2 YYREEE (reference sequence). The CDR3 has 14 amino acids. The CDR3 sequence is CASRGSDGGYEQYF. DNA for the CDR3: TGTGCCAGCCGGGGTTCGGACGGGGGGTACGAGCAGTACTTC.

CDR3 DNA: TGTGCCAGTAGGGCCTTGAACACTGAAGCTTTCTTT. Residues: CASRALNTEAFF. This sequence joins TRBV19 and TRBJ1-1; no clear D. The CDR3 is made up of 12 amino acids. The germline V gene has CDR1 LNHDA and CDR2 SQIVND (reference sequence). V was clipped by 6 bases and J by 0 bases, with 5 bases between them.

This sequence joins TRBV28 and TRBJ2-1; 8 bases are a match to TRBD2. CDR1 is MDHEN, CDR2 SYDVKM, per germline. After removal of 5 bases from V and 9 bases from J, the junction contained 9 bases not matched to a gene. This CDR3 has 14 residues. In DNA, the CDR3 is TGTGCCAGCAGTCCGGGACTAGGGAGTGGTGAGCAGTTCTTC. Its translation is CASSPGLGSGEQFF. The whole variable domain, filled in from reference TRBV28 and TRBJ2-1, reads DVKVTQSSRYLVKRTGEKVFLECVQDMDHENMFWYRQDPGLGLRLIYFSYDVKMKEKGDIPEGYSVSREKKERFSLILESASTNQTSMYLCASSPGLGSGEQFFGPGTRLTVL.

This clone turned up a few times. The chain has TRBV2 and TRBJ1-1; 8 bases agree with TRBD1. Germline values: CDR1 SNHLY, CDR2 FYNNEI. The CDR3 is 14 amino acids. The trim removed 4 bases at V and 5 bases at J, leaving 6 bases unmatched. CDR3 amino acids: CASSATGVYTEAFF. In nucleotides, the CDR3 is TGTGCCAGCAGTGCGACAGGGGTTTATACTGAAGCTTTCTTT.

V and J are TRBV7-8 and TRBJ1-2, with D tentatively TRBD1 (5 bases). The CDR3 is 13 amino acids. Trimming shortened V by 5 bases and J by 3 bases, and 10 bases separated the two germline ends. Per the germline V gene, CDR1 is SGHVS and CDR2 is FQNEAQ. Written as DNA, the CDR3 is TGTGCCAGCAGCCTCGGGGGGGACTATGGCTACACCTTC. Translated, it gives CASSLGGDYGYTF.

The chain is built from TRBV18 and TRBJ2-2; the D gene is possibly TRBD2 (5 bases). The germline CDR1 and CDR2 sequences are KGHSH and LQKENI. CDR3 length equals 13 residues. V gave up 1 base and J gave up 6 bases, with 6 bases separating them. CDR3 DNA sequence: TGTGCCAGCTCACCACGGGAGTCCGGGGAGCTGTTTTTT. Its translation is CASSPRESGELFF.

The chain joins TRBV28 to TRBJ1-5; D possibly corresponds to TRBD1 (5 bases). CDR1 and CDR2 from the germline V gene are MDHEN and SYDVKM. CDR3 length equals 14 residues. V lost 7 bases to trimming and J lost 0 bases, with 10 bases between them. CDR3 loop: CASNIDSSNQPQHF. DNA of the CDR3: TGTGCCAGCAACATCGACAGTAGCAATCAGCCCCAGCATTTT.

CDR3 nucleotides: TGTGCCAGCAGTTACTCGACTCCGGAAGCTTTCTTT. Its protein is CASSYSTPEAFF. The chain is built from TRBV6-6 and TRBJ1-1; no definite D call. CDR1 is MNHNY, CDR2 SVGAGI, per germline (reference sequence). The V end was cut by 0 bases, the J end by 8 bases, with 7 bases between. This CDR3 is built from 12 residues.

V gene TRBV28 combines with J gene TRBJ1-1, with D unclear. The CDR3 runs to 13 residues. CDR1 is MDHEN and CDR2 is SYDVKM in the germline V gene. V gave up 5 bases and J gave up 4 bases, with 11 bases separating them. The CDR3 region is CASSLRSGTEAFF. The CDR3 bases are TGTGCCAGCAGTCTCCGGTCGGGCACTGAAGCTTTCTTT.

This clone was detected only once. The gene calls are TRBV11-2 and TRBJ2-3; 9 bases fit TRBD2. In germline, CDR1 is SGHAT, CDR2 FQNNGV. This CDR3 is built from 18 residues. V shed 0 bases, J shed 4 bases, and the junction held 11 bases outside the gene matches. CDR3 DNA sequence: TGTGCCAGCAGCTTAGATATTTGGGCGGGGGGGCAATCAGATACGCAGTATTTT. Translating gives CASSLDIWAGGQSDTQYF.

V is TRBV5-4 and J is TRBJ2-1; 9 bases are a match to TRBD2. Germline values: CDR1 SGHNT, CDR2 YYREEE (reference sequence). CDR3 length equals 16 residues. V trimming: 4 bases; J trimming: 4 bases; junction bases outside the gene matches: 9. CDR3 amino acids: CASSGRGGRAYNEQFF. CDR3 DNA sequence: TGTGCCAGCAGCGGCCGGGGCGGGAGGGCTTACAATGAGCAGTTCTTC.

The chain is built from TRBV21-1 and TRBJ2-4; TRBD1, the table's D call, lacks a check against the DNA. TRBV21-1 is shown as a pseudogene. The CDR3 covers 18 residues. In DNA form, the CDR3 reads TGTGCCAGCAGCCCCCGGGGACAGGTGGGGCGGTTCGAAAACATTCAGTACTTC. This translates into CASSPRGQVGRFENIQYF.

The chain is built from TRBV11-2 and TRBJ2-1, with 11 bases that match TRBD1. V was pared by 10 bases and J by 8 bases, with 16 bases of the junction left unmatched. Germline V gene data show CDR1 as SGHAT and CDR2 as FQNNGV. This CDR3 comprises 16 residues. CDR3 region: CATQRGDRGYFDEQFF. DNA of the CDR3: TGTGCCACTCAAAGGGGGGACAGGGGGTACTTCGATGAGCAGTTCTTC.

This clone is a singleton in its sample. The chain links TRBV11-3 to TRBJ2-3; 8 bases align to TRBD2. Trimming took 5 bases from V and 5 from J; bases not matched to a gene: 12. The germline V gene encodes CDR1 SGHNT and CDR2 YENEEA. The CDR3 runs 16 residues. This chain's CDR3 is CASSPLAGQSGDTQYF. The CDR3 DNA reads TGTGCCAGCAGCCCCCTAGCGGGCCAATCGGGAGATACGCAGTATTTT.

This clone was counted once. The chain's CDR3 is CASSHVIANYGYTF. The CDR3 region has the DNA TGTGCCAGCAGCCACGTTATAGCTAACTATGGCTACACCTTC. The rearrangement links TRBV4-2 to TRBJ1-2; unclear D gene. Germline-derived CDR1 and CDR2 are LGHNA and YNFKEQ. The V end was cut by 3 bases, the J end by 0 bases, with 8 bases between. This CDR3 has 14 residues.

The gene calls are TRBV6-5 and TRBJ1-3, with D perhaps TRBD1 (5 bases). Germline loops: CDR1 MNHEY, CDR2 SVGAGI. The V end was cut by 6 bases, the J end by 8 bases, with 14 bases between. This CDR3 region has 13 residues. CDR3 in amino acids: CASSDSLADTIYF. The CDR3 coding sequence is TGTGCCAGCAGCGACAGTCTTGCTGACACCATATATTTT.